Following are 8 T cell receptor beta chains from one sample sequenced in a study of blood T cells in healthy people across ages. With a J-beta primer mix and a sample-barcoded 5' primer, a second PCR ran roughly 6 to 12 cycles. TCRdb re-called the 5' RACE reads through MiXCR, storing one row per CDR3 protein. The sample contains around 780,000 distinct CDR3 sequences, approximately 53% of which appear only once. Sample: blood. The origin of the receptors is a man in his forties in good health.

V and J are TRBV7-2 and TRBJ1-5; 8 bases map to TRBD1. Germline V lookup: CDR1 SGHTA, CDR2 FQGNSA. Losses at the gene ends were 5 bases for V and 4 bases for J; bases not matched to a gene: 7. There are 15 residues in the CDR3. The CDR3 coding sequence is TGTGCCAGCAGCCCGGGACAGGTAAAAAATCAGCCCCAGCATTTT. It yields the protein CASSPGQVKNQPQHF.

The chain joins TRBV25-1 to TRBJ1-4; D ambiguous. Germline V CDR1 and CDR2: MGHDK, SYGVNS. This CDR3 has 15 residues. Trimming cost V 3 bases and J 14 bases, with 22 bases left between them. CDR3 region: CASSEMGSNLGFLFF. CDR3 DNA: TGTGCCAGCAGTGAGATGGGGTCAAACTTGGGGTTCCTGTTTTTT.

This chain links TRBV7-9 with TRBJ2-7; TRBD1 might be the D (6 bases). V gave up 8 bases and J gave up 1 base, with 15 bases separating them. This CDR3 contains 14 residues. Germline CDR1 and CDR2: SEHNR and FQNEAQ (reference sequence). The CDR3 bases are TGTGCCAGCGGCCTAGGGGGATTATCCTACGAGCAGTACTTC. It codes for CASGLGGLSYEQYF.

This chain joins TRBV9 and TRBJ2-3; 9 nucleotides match TRBD2. Trimming at V came to 0 bases and at J to 2 bases, leaving 13 bases not matched to a gene. CDR3 length: 19 amino acids. CDR1 is SGDLS, CDR2 YYNGEE, per germline. The CDR3 nucleotides are TGTGCCAGCAGCGTAGGACTAGCGGCATTGACCCACCCCACAGATACGCAGTATTTT. The encoded protein is CASSVGLAALTHPTDTQYF.

V usage is TRBV6-1 and J usage is TRBJ1-6; the match to TRBD1 covers 9 bases. The CDR3 extends over 15 amino acids. Germline CDR1 is MNHNS and CDR2 is SASEGT. Trimming at V came to 3 bases and at J to 8 bases, leaving 5 bases not matched to a gene. The CDR3 sequence: CASSDATGGHSPLHF. The CDR3 DNA is TGTGCCAGCAGTGATGCGACAGGGGGTCATTCACCCCTCCACTTT.

This clonotype has a handful of counts. The V gene is TRBV20-1, the J gene TRBJ1-1; D is perhaps TRBD1 (5 bases). Between the trimmed V and J ends, which lost 5 bases and 4 bases, there was a span of 14 bases. This CDR3 contains 13 residues. The V gene's germline CDR1 is DFQATT and CDR2 SNEGSKA (reference sequence). CDR3 nucleotides: TGCAGTGCTGCTCGAGAGGGACCCACTGAAGCTTTCTTT. It codes for CSAAREGPTEAFF.

This clonotype showed up just a few times. The CDR3 DNA is TGCAGCGTTCCCGGACGGCAAGAGACCCAGTACTTC. Translation: CSVPGRQETQYF. The chain carries TRBV29-1 and TRBJ2-5; D gene unclear. V was trimmed by 5 bases and J by 2 bases, leaving 9 bases between them. The germline gives CDR1 SQVTM, CDR2 ANQGSEA. The CDR3 has 12 residues.

The J gene is TRBJ2-5, the V gene TRBV7-9; TRBD1 or TRBD2 may be the D gene (5 bases each). The germline CDR1 and CDR2 sequences are SEHNR and FQNEAQ (reference sequence). V lost 5 bases and J 2 bases, leaving 15 bases between the germline ends. The CDR3 runs to 15 residues. CDR3 sequence: CASSEGPGPQETQYF. The CDR3 DNA reads TGTGCCAGCAGCGAGGGACCTGGTCCGCAAGAGACCCAGTACTTC.